Below are 6 T cell receptor beta chains sequenced from a single sample in a study of shared T cell receptors in the human thymus. Profiled with immunoSEQ multiplex PCR; TCRdb holds only in-frame clones, not every one. The sample shows roughly 710,000 clones, over 75% of them seen only once. The same data also went into a second study, on human thymus T cells.

Sequencing was done on a sample of thymocytes. These receptors all stem from a girl under three years old with a congenital heart defect.

The chain recombines TRBV19 with TRBJ1-5; 7 nucleotides line up with TRBD1. The CDR3 is 19 residues long. The germline V gene encodes CDR1 LNHDA and CDR2 SQIVND (reference sequence). V trimming: 3 bases; J trimming: 0 bases; junction bases outside the gene matches: 14. CDR3 region: CASSMGRGQRPYSNQPQHF. In DNA form, the CDR3 reads TGTGCCAGTAGTATGGGGCGGGGACAGCGCCCATATAGCAATCAGCCCCAGCATTTT. The entire variable domain, with the rest obtained from reference TRBV19 and TRBJ1-5, is as follows: DGGITQSPKYLFRKEGQNVTLSCEQNLNHDAMYWYRQDPGQGLRLIYYSQIVNDFQKGDIAEGYSVSREKKESFPLTVTSAQKNPTAFYLCASSMGRGQRPYSNQPQHFGDGTRLSIL.

The chain joins TRBV28 to TRBJ2-4; D possibly corresponds to TRBD2 (5 bases). Between the trimmed V and J ends, which lost 6 bases and 8 bases, there was a span of 14 bases. CDR1 is MDHEN, CDR2 SYDVKM, per germline. The CDR3 length is 13 residues. This CDR3 reads CASRPREKDIQYF. CDR3 sequence (DNA): TGTGCCAGCAGACCGAGGGAGAAGGACATTCAGTACTTC. Filled out from reference TRBV28 and TRBJ2-4, the complete variable domain reads DVKVTQSSRYLVKRTGEKVFLECVQDMDHENMFWYRQDPGLGLRLIYFSYDVKMKEKGDIPEGYSVSREKKERFSLILESASTNQTSMYLCASRPREKDIQYFGAGTRLSVL.

Comment on this clone: Additional DNA sequences in this sample encode the identical CDR3. V is TRBV6-5 and J is TRBJ1-6; 7 nucleotides align to TRBD1. Trimming took 4 bases from V and 4 from J; bases not matched to a gene: 7. From germline, CDR1 is MNHEY and CDR2 SVGAGI. CDR3 length equals 16 residues. The CDR3 loop is CASSCGRDRYNSPLHF. In nucleotides, the CDR3 is TGTGCCAGCAGTTGCGGCCGGGACAGATATAATTCACCCCTCCACTTT.

The chain has TRBV10-3 and TRBJ1-1; D uncertain. V was cut by 8 bases and J by 6 bases, with 19 bases left in between. The CDR3 runs 14 residues. Germline loops: CDR1 ENHRY, CDR2 SYGVKD. The CDR3 coding sequence is TGTGCCATCGGGCCCTCTGATTCTGCAGCTGAAGCTTTCTTT. Translated, it gives CAIGPSDSAAEAFF.

The gene calls are TRBV4-2 and TRBJ2-3; 7 bases line up with TRBD2. From germline, CDR1 is LGHNA and CDR2 YNFKEQ. CDR3 length: 19 residues. Losses at the gene ends were 1 base for V and 0 bases for J; bases not matched to a gene: 13. The CDR3, as DNA: TGTGCCAGCAGCCAAGTGGACGGGGGGAAACCTTTTAGCACAGATACGCAGTATTTT. Protein sequence: CASSQVDGGKPFSTDTQYF.

The chain combines TRBV25-1 with TRBJ2-7, with TRBD1 matching 8 bases. This CDR3 has 15 amino acids. V dropped 4 bases and J dropped 1; count of bases not matched to a gene: 6. Per the germline V gene, CDR1 is MGHDK and CDR2 is SYGVNS. CDR3 coding DNA: TGTGCCAGCAGTGCCACCCGGGACAGGTCCTACGAGCAGTACTTC. Translating gives CASSATRDRSYEQYF.